Presented here are 14 T cell receptor beta chains from one specimen sequenced in a study of T-cell memory formation after mild COVID-19 (dated by TCRdb to 2020 to 2023). The library relied on 5' RACE. TCRdb records Illumina NovaSeq 6000 as the sequencer. Clones were called with MiXCR by TCRdb after fastp trimmed the public reads at Q25, and only in-frame beta chains were retained. Every distinct CDR3 protein forms one entry, paired with its most common genes and DNA. The sample yields 450,000 or so distinct CDR3 sequences; around 27% were counted once. Approximately 12% of the sample is in the top ten clones. Sequenced: PBMCs or a T cell subset sorted from them (not recorded which). These TCRs come from an adult woman who had mild COVID-19 (a few samples of this study predate the infection). The sample titles of this study are shuffled in the database, so cell type and time point are left out; the donor was told from shared clones.

This clonotype was seen only a few times. The chain links TRBV12-3 or TRBV12-4 to TRBJ2-5; 9 bases are a match to TRBD2. Trimming took 0 bases from V and 5 from J; bases not matched to a gene: 7. The CDR3 has 16 amino acids. The CDR3 sequence: CASSLAQGLARETQYF. CDR3 coding DNA: TGTGCCAGCAGTTTAGCGCAGGGACTAGCCAGGGAGACCCAGTACTTC.

V is TRBV5-5 and J is TRBJ2-1; D unclear. Germline values: CDR1 SGHKS, CDR2 YYEKEE (reference sequence). V was clipped by 1 base and J by 4 bases, with 3 bases between them. The CDR3 is made up of 12 amino acids. CDR3 residues: CASSLRYNEQFF. The CDR3 coding sequence is TGTGCCAGCAGCTTGAGGTACAATGAGCAGTTCTTC.

V and J are TRBV4-3 and TRBJ2-1; TRBD1 matches 7 bases. The ends lost 4 bases at V and 9 bases at J; junction bases unmatched: 6. The germline V gene has CDR1 LGHNA and CDR2 YSLEER. The CDR3 is 13 amino acids. CDR3 protein: CASSLNPGGEQFF. The CDR3 DNA follows: TGCGCCAGCAGCCTAAACCCAGGGGGTGAGCAGTTCTTC.

This clonotype appeared a few times. This chain links TRBV6-2 or TRBV6-3 with TRBJ2-7; D is unresolved. Looked up from germline, CDR1 is MNHEY and CDR2 is SVGEGT. Between the trimmed V and J ends, which lost 2 bases and 3 bases, there was a span of 20 bases. The CDR3 consists of 17 residues. The CDR3 bases are TGTGCCAGCAGTTACCCAAGGACGGTGAACACCGGCTACGAGCAGTACTTC. Translating gives CASSYPRTVNTGYEQYF.

The V call is TRBV2, the J call TRBJ1-4, with D unresolved. V lost 11 bases to trimming and J lost 7 bases, with 17 bases between them. This CDR3 has 13 amino acids. Germline CDR1 SNHLY, CDR2 FYNNEI. CDR3 sequence reads: CAVEIGSREKLFF. The DNA for the CDR3 is TGTGCCGTTGAGATTGGGTCGCGTGAAAAACTGTTTTTT.

The J gene is TRBJ2-7, the V gene TRBV29-1, with D perhaps assigned TRBD1 or TRBD2 (6 bases each). The V end lost 1 base, the J end lost 5 bases, and 21 bases lay between the germline ends. Looked up from germline, CDR1 is SQVTM and CDR2 is ANQGSEA. The CDR3 sequence is 16 residues long. The CDR3 DNA follows: TGCAGCGTTGAAGGGCCTAGGGGGGCGGTCGTCGACGAGCAGTACTTC. Translating it yields CSVEGPRGAVVDEQYF.

There are a few counts of this clonotype. The J gene is TRBJ2-2, the V gene TRBV24-1; D may be TRBD1 (5 bases). The CDR3 consists of 17 residues. Germline CDR1 reads KGHDR; CDR2 reads SFDVKD. The ends were cut back, 5 bases at V and 5 bases at J, with 20 bases in the middle. The CDR3 here is CATSAQIIQGQTGELFF. In DNA form, the CDR3 reads TGTGCCACCAGTGCTCAAATAATCCAGGGTCAGACCGGGGAGCTGTTTTTT.

The V call is TRBV2, the J call TRBJ1-2, with D unclear. The length of the CDR3 is 15 residues. Germline CDR1 is SNHLY and CDR2 is FYNNEI. The V gene lost 5 bases and the J gene lost 8 bases, with 21 bases spanning the gap. CDR3: CASSISQTRTSGYTF. Written as DNA, the CDR3 is TGTGCCAGCAGTATCTCCCAGACAAGGACCTCAGGCTACACCTTC.

This chain connects TRBV30 to TRBJ2-3; tentatively, D is TRBD1 (7 bases). The CDR3 has 15 residues. V dropped 1 base and J dropped 4 bases, with 15 bases sitting between them. The germline gives CDR1 GTSNPN, CDR2 SVGIG (reference sequence). The CDR3 reads CAWSAQGGEADTQYF. The DNA for the CDR3 is TGTGCCTGGAGTGCTCAGGGGGGTGAGGCAGATACGCAGTATTTT. Drawing the rest from reference TRBV30 and TRBJ2-3, the complete variable domain is SQTIHQWPATLVQPVGSPLSLECTVEGTSNPNLYWYRQAAGRGLQLLFYSVGIGQISSEVPQNLSASRPQDRQFILSSKKLLLSDSGFYLCAWSAQGGEADTQYFGPGTRLTVL.

The chain uses TRBV4-2 and TRBJ2-5; maybe TRBD2 (6 bases). CDR1 is LGHNA, CDR2 YNFKEQ, per germline. Trimming stripped 0 bases from V and 3 bases from J, with 14 bases between. CDR3 length equals 16 residues. CDR3 nucleotides: TGTGCCAGCAGCCAAGATCGGTTGGGCGGGAAAGAGACCCAGTACTTC. Translating gives CASSQDRLGGKETQYF.

V and J are TRBV4-1 and TRBJ2-7; TRBD2 matches at 10 bases. Germline V CDR1 and CDR2: MGHRA, YSYEKL. The CDR3 loop spans 15 amino acids. Germline trimming cut 3 bases from V and 2 bases from J; bases unmatched to any gene: 4. CDR3 sequence reads: CASSQLAGATYEQYF. The CDR3 region has the DNA TGCGCCAGCAGCCAGCTAGCGGGGGCGACCTACGAGCAGTACTTC.

This chain connects TRBV3-1 to TRBJ2-5; maybe TRBD1 (5 bases). Trimming left V 5 bases short and J 1 base short, with 14 bases between. This CDR3 contains 15 residues. Germline lookup yields CDR1 LGHDT and CDR2 YNNKEL (reference sequence). Here the CDR3 reads CASSIPTGSQETQYF. In DNA, the CDR3 is TGTGCCAGCAGCATCCCAACAGGTTCCCAAGAGACCCAGTACTTC.

The gene calls are TRBV4-3 and TRBJ2-1; D may be TRBD2 (5 bases). The CDR3 is made up of 17 amino acids. Per the germline V gene, CDR1 is LGHNA and CDR2 is YSLEER. Trimming left V 0 bases short and J 5 bases short, with 17 bases between. The CDR3 DNA reads as TGCGCCAGCAGCCAAGATGGGGATCCGGGGTCCAACAATGAGCAGTTCTTC. As protein: CASSQDGDPGSNNEQFF.

In nucleotides, the CDR3 is TGCGCCAGCAGCCGGACTAGCGGGGGCTACACCGGGGAGCTGTTTTTT. Translation: CASSRTSGGYTGELFF. This chain connects TRBV4-1 to TRBJ2-2; TRBD2 agrees at 13 bases. CDR3 length equals 16 residues. V was pared by 4 bases and J by 3 bases, with 2 bases of the junction left unmatched. Germline V CDR1 and CDR2: MGHRA, YSYEKL.